Below, one TCR beta chain is given with its context. As yet, its antigen is unknown. Both 60 Vbeta primers and 13 Jbeta primers went into the PCR. Only in-frame clones appear in the TCRdb table, and some are missing; sequencing was by immunoSEQ multiplex PCR. The sample includes around 190,000 clones, approximately 85% seen only once; the top ten take 2% to 2.5%. This sample was taken from a study of cytomegalovirus exposure and HLA in healthy donors. Points from the study as a whole: Rare sequences made up most TCRs, while some public TCRs were found in many donors. TRBV6-2, TRBV6-3 and other indistinguishable V segments were excluded.

Trimming removed 1 base from V and 2 bases from J, with 16 bases in between. There are 17 residues in the CDR3. Germline V gene lookup returns CDR1 SGHDT and CDR2 YYEEEE. The clonotype originates from a woman in her forties or fifties in good health and CMV-seronegative. This rearrangement joins TRBV5-6 to TRBJ2-1, with a possible D match to TRBD2 (5 bases). Sequencing was performed on PBMCs. CDR3 sequence reads: CASSLMVAPGAYNEQFF. In DNA form, the CDR3 reads TGTGCCAGCAGCTTGATGGTAGCACCCGGGGCCTACAATGAGCAGTTCTTC. Full variable domain (missing parts from reference TRBV5-6 and TRBJ2-1): DAGVTQSPTHLIKTRGQQVTLRCSPKSGHDTVSWYQQALGQGPQFIFQYYEEEERQRGNFPDRFSGHQFPNYSSELNVNALLLGDSALYLCASSLMVAPGAYNEQFFGPGTRLTVL.